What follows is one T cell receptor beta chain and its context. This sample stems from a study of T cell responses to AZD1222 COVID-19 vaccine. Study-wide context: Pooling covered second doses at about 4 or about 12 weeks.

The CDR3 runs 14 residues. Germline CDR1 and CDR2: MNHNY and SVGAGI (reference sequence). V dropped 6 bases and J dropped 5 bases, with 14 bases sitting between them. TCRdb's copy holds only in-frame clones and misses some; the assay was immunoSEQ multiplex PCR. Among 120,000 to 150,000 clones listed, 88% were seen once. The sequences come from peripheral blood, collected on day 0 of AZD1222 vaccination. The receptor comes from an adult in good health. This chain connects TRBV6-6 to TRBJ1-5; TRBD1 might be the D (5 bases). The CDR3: CASRPGTEHQPQHF. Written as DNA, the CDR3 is TGTGCCAGCAGACCCGGGACGGAGCATCAGCCCCAGCATTTT.